This is a list of T cell receptor beta chains from one sample in a study of OX40 agonist ivuxolimab in advanced cancers. The method was immunoSEQ multiplex PCR; TCRdb's version includes in-frame clones alone and lacks a portion of them. Of about 48,000 clones in the sample, approximately 86% were seen once. Specimen: CD4+ or CD8+ T cells sorted from blood, collected in a trial of the OX40 agonist ivuxolimab. All receptors come from an adult with an advanced solid tumor such as melanoma, head and neck, liver or kidney cancer. Both conserved end residues are part of each CDR3. The D gene is left open where the match is weak. Not every row has a clone size; where given, it reads once, few, many or a size class.

abundance: -
d_gene: -
v_gene: TRBV7-9
j_gene: TRBJ1-4
CDR3aa: CASSLGLLNEKLFF
CDR3nt: TGTGCCAGCAGCTTAGGACTGTTAAATGAAAAACTGTTTTTT

abundance: few
d_gene: TRBD1
v_gene: TRBV7-2
j_gene: TRBJ2-5
CDR3aa: CASSVFTTGTGGETQYF
CDR3nt: TGTGCCAGCAGCGTTTTTACCACCGGGACAGGGGGTGAGACCCAGTACTTC

abundance: -
d_gene: -
v_gene: TRBV7-2
j_gene: TRBJ2-5
CDR3aa: CASSLALQGGTQYF
CDR3nt: TGTGCCAGCAGCTTAGCGCTCCAAGGAGGGACCCAGTACTTC

abundance: once
d_gene: -
v_gene: TRBV2
j_gene: TRBJ1-2
CDR3aa: CASSESRSQGF
CDR3nt: TGTGCCAGCAGTGAATCGAGAAGCCAGGGCTTC

abundance: -
d_gene: -
v_gene: TRBV5-4
j_gene: TRBJ2-3
CDR3aa: CASNQGWSTDTQYF
CDR3nt: TGTGCCAGCAACCAGGGTTGGAGCACAGATACGCAGTATTTT

abundance: few
d_gene: TRBD1
v_gene: TRBV4-3
j_gene: TRBJ1-6
CDR3aa: CASSQELVQGAGSPLHF
CDR3nt: TGCGCCAGCAGCCAAGAACTCGTTCAGGGGGCCGGATCACCCCTCCACTTT

abundance: few
d_gene: TRBD1
v_gene: TRBV9
j_gene: TRBJ1-3
CDR3aa: CASSVGHRGHTIYF
CDR3nt: TGTGCCAGCAGCGTAGGCCACAGGGGACACACCATATATTTT

abundance: -
d_gene: -
v_gene: TRBV7-2
j_gene: TRBJ1-2
CDR3aa: CASSLQGALYYGYTF
CDR3nt: TGTGCCAGCAGCCTACAGGGCGCGCTGTACTATGGCTACACCTTC

abundance: -
d_gene: -
v_gene: TRBV6-6
j_gene: TRBJ2-7
CDR3aa: CASSYSAGQSHEQYF
CDR3nt: TGTGCCAGCAGTTACTCCGCCGGGCAAAGCCACGAGCAGTACTTC

abundance: -
d_gene: TRBD1
v_gene: TRBV4-3
j_gene: TRBJ2-2
CDR3aa: CASSHNRGRTGELFF
CDR3nt: TGCGCCAGCAGCCATAACAGGGGCCGGACCGGGGAGCTGTTTTTT

abundance: -
d_gene: TRBD2
v_gene: TRBV7-2
j_gene: TRBJ2-2
CDR3aa: CASSLTSVTGELFF
CDR3nt: TGTGCCAGCAGCCTTACTAGCGTCACCGGGGAGCTGTTTTTT

abundance: -
d_gene: -
v_gene: TRBV7-2
j_gene: TRBJ1-1
CDR3aa: CASSLTPGNTEAFF
CDR3nt: TGTGCCAGCAGCTTGACCCCCGGGAACACTGAAGCTTTCTTT

abundance: -
d_gene: -
v_gene: TRBV9
j_gene: TRBJ1-3
CDR3aa: CASSPARSVNTIYF
CDR3nt: TGTGCCAGCAGCCCCGCCCGTTCGGTAAACACCATATATTTT

abundance: -
d_gene: -
v_gene: TRBV7-2
j_gene: TRBJ2-5
CDR3aa: CASSLVWSKQETQYF
CDR3nt: TGTGCCAGCAGCTTAGTGTGGAGCAAACAAGAGACCCAGTACTTC

abundance: once
d_gene: TRBD1
v_gene: TRBV19
j_gene: TRBJ2-5
CDR3aa: CASSMGQTQETQYF
CDR3nt: TGTGCCAGTAGTATGGGACAGACCCAAGAGACCCAGTACTTC

abundance: -
d_gene: -
v_gene: TRBV4-1
j_gene: TRBJ2-5
CDR3aa: CASSQSQGRSGQETQYF
CDR3nt: TGCGCCAGCAGCCAGAGCCAGGGTCGAAGCGGACAAGAGACCCAGTACTTC

abundance: few
d_gene: TRBD1
v_gene: TRBV6-1
j_gene: TRBJ2-3
CDR3aa: CASSLDRGADTQYF
CDR3nt: TGTGCCAGCAGTCTGGACAGGGGAGCAGATACGCAGTATTTT

abundance: once
d_gene: -
v_gene: TRBV5-1
j_gene: TRBJ2-7
CDR3aa: CASSLRPGDPHEQYF
CDR3nt: TGCGCCAGCAGCTTGCGACCGGGAGACCCCCACGAGCAGTACTTC

abundance: -
d_gene: TRBD1
v_gene: TRBV10-3
j_gene: TRBJ1-3
CDR3aa: CAISLGTGGPGNTIYF
CDR3nt: TGTGCCATCAGTCTCGGGACAGGGGGCCCTGGAAACACCATATATTTT

abundance: -
d_gene: -
v_gene: TRBV25-1
j_gene: TRBJ1-2
CDR3aa: CASSESGTDLYGYTF
CDR3nt: TGTGCCAGCAGTGAATCTGGGACGGACCTCTATGGCTACACCTTC

abundance: -
d_gene: -
v_gene: TRBV25-1
j_gene: TRBJ1-6
CDR3aa: CASTRGGQGNSPLHF
CDR3nt: TGTGCCAGCACCCGAGGGGGGCAGGGGAATTCACCCCTCCACTTT

abundance: -
d_gene: -
v_gene: TRBV15
j_gene: TRBJ1-1
CDR3aa: CATSSGRLNTEAFF
CDR3nt: TGTGCCACCAGCAGTGGCAGATTGAACACTGAAGCTTTCTTT

abundance: -
d_gene: TRBD1
v_gene: TRBV19
j_gene: TRBJ2-3
CDR3aa: CASSGQGPSDTQYF
CDR3nt: TGTGCCAGTAGCGGACAGGGTCCCTCAGATACGCAGTATTTT

abundance: -
d_gene: -
v_gene: TRBV2
j_gene: TRBJ1-5
CDR3aa: CASSGLGQPQHF
CDR3nt: TGTGCCAGCAGTGGATTGGGTCAGCCCCAGCATTTT

abundance: -
d_gene: TRBD1
v_gene: TRBV18
j_gene: TRBJ1-2
CDR3aa: CASSRTGTGSLNYGYTF
CDR3nt: TGTGCCAGCTCAAGAACTGGGACAGGGTCACTAAACTATGGCTACACCTTC

abundance: -
d_gene: -
v_gene: TRBV5-1
j_gene: TRBJ1-3
CDR3aa: CASSRLPRAGGNTIYF
CDR3nt: TGCGCCAGCAGCCGCCTCCCTCGAGCGGGCGGAAACACCATATATTTT

abundance: -
d_gene: -
v_gene: TRBV5-6
j_gene: TRBJ1-6
CDR3aa: CASSLAGGGGLYNSPLHF
CDR3nt: TGTGCCAGCAGCTTGGCGGGTGGAGGGGGACTCTATAATTCACCCCTCCACTTT

abundance: -
d_gene: -
v_gene: TRBV7-2
j_gene: TRBJ2-3
CDR3aa: CASSLEWAADTQYF
CDR3nt: TGTGCCAGCAGCTTAGAGTGGGCGGCAGATACGCAGTATTTT

abundance: -
d_gene: -
v_gene: TRBV5-5
j_gene: TRBJ1-5
CDR3aa: CASRPTSNQPQHF
CDR3nt: TGTGCCAGCAGGCCAACTAGCAATCAGCCCCAGCATTTT

abundance: -
d_gene: -
v_gene: TRBV7-9
j_gene: TRBJ2-4
CDR3aa: CASRRDLGQSAKNIQYF
CDR3nt: TGTGCCAGCCGTAGGGACTTAGGACAAAGTGCCAAAAACATTCAGTACTTC

abundance: -
d_gene: -
v_gene: TRBV6-5
j_gene: TRBJ1-6
CDR3aa: CASSYEGVGNSPLHF
CDR3nt: TGTGCCAGCAGTTACGAGGGGGTGGGGAATTCACCCCTCCACTTT

abundance: -
d_gene: -
v_gene: TRBV7-9
j_gene: TRBJ2-3
CDR3aa: CASSLGSGQRVTDTQYF
CDR3nt: TGTGCCAGCAGCTTAGGGTCGGGGCAGCGGGTCACAGATACGCAGTATTTT

abundance: few
d_gene: -
v_gene: TRBV2
j_gene: TRBJ1-1
CDR3aa: CASRPREFINTEAFF
CDR3nt: TGTGCCAGCAGACCCAGGGAATTTATAAACACTGAAGCTTTCTTT

abundance: -
d_gene: -
v_gene: TRBV7-2
j_gene: TRBJ1-1
CDR3aa: CASSIGRSTEAFF
CDR3nt: TGTGCCAGCAGCATCGGCCGGAGCACTGAAGCTTTCTTT

abundance: once
d_gene: TRBD1
v_gene: TRBV11-2
j_gene: TRBJ1-1
CDR3aa: CASSLDRGQVNTEAFF
CDR3nt: TGTGCCAGCAGCTTAGACCGAGGACAGGTTAACACTGAAGCTTTCTTT

abundance: -
d_gene: -
v_gene: TRBV9
j_gene: TRBJ1-1
CDR3aa: CASSVAPNMGSTEAFF
CDR3nt: TGTGCCAGCAGCGTAGCCCCTAATATGGGAAGCACTGAAGCTTTCTTT

abundance: once
d_gene: -
v_gene: TRBV5-6
j_gene: TRBJ2-3
CDR3aa: CASSYADTQYF
CDR3nt: TGTGCCAGCAGCTACGCAGATACGCAGTATTTT

abundance: -
d_gene: -
v_gene: TRBV18
j_gene: TRBJ1-4
CDR3aa: CASSIGGPGSNEKLFF
CDR3nt: TGTGCCAGCTCAATAGGAGGGCCGGGGTCAAATGAAAAACTGTTTTTT

abundance: -
d_gene: TRBD2
v_gene: TRBV18
j_gene: TRBJ2-1
CDR3aa: CASSPRTSGGAVEQFF
CDR3nt: TGTGCCAGCTCACCACGGACTAGCGGGGGGGCCGTTGAGCAGTTCTTC

abundance: -
d_gene: -
v_gene: TRBV5-4
j_gene: TRBJ1-1
CDR3aa: CASSRDGPADTEAFF
CDR3nt: TGTGCCAGCAGTCGGGACGGACCGGCGGACACTGAAGCTTTCTTT

abundance: few
d_gene: -
v_gene: TRBV7-2
j_gene: TRBJ2-5
CDR3aa: CASSLARDNTKERYF
CDR3nt: TGTGCCAGCAGCTTAGCTCGCGACAACACGAAAGAGCGCTACTTC

abundance: -
d_gene: TRBD1
v_gene: TRBV27
j_gene: TRBJ2-5
CDR3aa: CASSPGTGGLETQYF
CDR3nt: TGTGCCAGCAGCCCCGGGACAGGGGGTTTGGAGACCCAGTACTTC

abundance: -
d_gene: -
v_gene: TRBV19
j_gene: TRBJ2-5
CDR3aa: CASSIQGGQETQYF
CDR3nt: TGTGCCAGTAGTATACAGGGCGGCCAAGAGACCCAGTACTTC

abundance: -
d_gene: -
v_gene: TRBV5-6
j_gene: TRBJ2-5
CDR3aa: CASSSRDTYQETQYF
CDR3nt: TGTGCCAGCAGCTCCCGGGACACATACCAAGAGACCCAGTACTTC

abundance: -
d_gene: TRBD2
v_gene: TRBV6-6
j_gene: TRBJ2-7
CDR3aa: CASSGLAGGTFEQYF
CDR3nt: TGTGCCAGCAGTGGACTAGCGGGGGGGACCTTTGAGCAGTACTTC

abundance: -
d_gene: TRBD1
v_gene: TRBV6-5
j_gene: TRBJ1-5
CDR3aa: CASSYAGQGNQPQHF
CDR3nt: TGTGCCAGCAGTTACGCGGGACAGGGTAATCAGCCCCAGCATTTT

abundance: once
d_gene: TRBD1
v_gene: TRBV6-6
j_gene: TRBJ1-4
CDR3aa: CASRRQGVSTNEKLFF
CDR3nt: TGTGCCAGCAGGCGACAGGGCGTTTCAACTAATGAAAAACTGTTTTTT

abundance: few
d_gene: -
v_gene: TRBV4-1
j_gene: TRBJ1-5
CDR3aa: CASSLMEGQPQHF
CDR3nt: TGCGCCAGCAGCCTGATGGAGGGTCAGCCCCAGCATTTT

abundance: few
d_gene: -
v_gene: TRBV29-1
j_gene: TRBJ1-4
CDR3aa: CSVVGATNEKLFF
CDR3nt: TGCAGCGTTGTAGGAGCAACTAATGAAAAACTGTTTTTT